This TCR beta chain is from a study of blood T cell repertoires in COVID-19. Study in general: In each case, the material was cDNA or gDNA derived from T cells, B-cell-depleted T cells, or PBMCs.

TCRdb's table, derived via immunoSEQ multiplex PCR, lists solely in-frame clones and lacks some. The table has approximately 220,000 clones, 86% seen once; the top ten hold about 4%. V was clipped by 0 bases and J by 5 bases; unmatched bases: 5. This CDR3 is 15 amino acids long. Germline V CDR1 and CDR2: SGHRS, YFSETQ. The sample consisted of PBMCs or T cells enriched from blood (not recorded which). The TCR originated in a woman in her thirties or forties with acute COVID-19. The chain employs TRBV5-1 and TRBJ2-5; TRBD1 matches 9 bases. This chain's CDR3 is CASSLEQGAWETQYF. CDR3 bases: TGCGCCAGCAGCTTGGAACAGGGGGCTTGGGAGACCCAGTACTTC.